Listed below are T cell receptor beta chains from one sample, sequenced in a study of blood T cell repertoires in COVID-19. The table came from immunoSEQ multiplex PCR; TCRdb's copy has only in-frame clones and leaves some out. The sample yields 200,000 to 250,000 clones, 80% seen once. Material for sequencing was peripheral blood. These receptors originate from a woman in her seventies with acute or convalescent COVID-19. CDR3s include the opening cysteine and the closing phenylalanine or tryptophan. The D gene is left open where the match is weak. Rows give clone size only sometimes, using once, few, many, or a class for an expanded clone.

TRBJ1-2,.,TRBD1,TRBV11-2,CASSLDTSTGRNYGYTF
TRBJ1-3,.,.,TRBV5-1,CASSLDTGDTIYF
TRBJ1-4,.,.,TRBV7-9,CASSLARGDEKLFF
TRBJ1-1,.,TRBD1,TRBV7-9,CASSLVKGAINTEAFF
TRBJ1-2,.,TRBD1,TRBV27,CASSPQGAEGYTF
TRBJ1-6,.,.,TRBV9,CASSEEVGPLHF
TRBJ1-3,.,TRBD1,TRBV15,CATSRLLGQGVGNTIYF
TRBJ2-2,.,TRBD1,TRBV6-5,CASRPGTVNTGELFF
TRBJ1-5,.,TRBD1,TRBV7-2,CASSLGTGNQPQHF
TRBJ2-7,once,.,TRBV2,CASSDEYSYEQYF
TRBJ2-1,.,.,TRBV4-3,CASSQSGRGDLQFF
TRBJ1-4,.,.,TRBV6-5,CASRSWTNFNEKLFF
TRBJ1-2,.,TRBD1,TRBV24-1,CATSQGGGPKGWGYTF
TRBJ1-2,.,.,TRBV6-5,CATTLDTFYGYTF
TRBJ2-1,.,.,TRBV12-3/TRBV12-4,CASSPSTAGEQFF
TRBJ2-1,.,.,TRBV19,CASSIEAGANEQFF
TRBJ2-1,few,.,TRBV7-8,CASSVRGAGYNEQFF
TRBJ2-6,few,.,TRBV27,CATERAYSGANVLTF
TRBJ2-2,.,.,TRBV10-3,CAISPGSEGAGELFF
TRBJ2-7,.,.,TRBV6-5,CASSQEAYEQYF